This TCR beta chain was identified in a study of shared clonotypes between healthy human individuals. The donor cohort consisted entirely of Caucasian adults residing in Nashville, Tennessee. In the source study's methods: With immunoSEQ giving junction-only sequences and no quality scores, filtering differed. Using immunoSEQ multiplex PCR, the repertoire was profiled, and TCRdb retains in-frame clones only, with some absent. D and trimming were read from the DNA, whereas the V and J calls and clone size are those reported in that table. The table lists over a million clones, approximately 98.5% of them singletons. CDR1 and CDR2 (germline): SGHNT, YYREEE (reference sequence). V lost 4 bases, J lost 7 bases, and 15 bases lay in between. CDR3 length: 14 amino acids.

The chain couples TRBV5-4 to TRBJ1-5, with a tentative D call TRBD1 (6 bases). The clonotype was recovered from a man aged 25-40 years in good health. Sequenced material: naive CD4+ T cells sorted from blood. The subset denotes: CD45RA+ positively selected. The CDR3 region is CASSRAGAGQPQHF. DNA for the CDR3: TGTGCCAGCAGCCGAGCGGGGGCTGGGCAGCCCCAGCATTTT. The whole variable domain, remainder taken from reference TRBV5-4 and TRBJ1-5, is ETGVTQSPTHLIKTRGQQVTLRCSSQSGHNTVSWYQQALGQGPQFIFQYYREEENGRGNFPPRFSGLQFPNYSSELNVNALELDDSALYLCASSRAGAGQPQHFGDGTRLSIL.